This TCR beta chain was retrieved from a study of technical replicates of blood from a handful of donors. Here immunoSEQ multiplex PCR was the method, and the copy in TCRdb shows in-frame clones only, minus some. The profile shows about 83,000 clones, about 91% of them singletons. Germline loops: CDR1 MNHEY, CDR2 SMNVEV (reference sequence). J gave up 8 bases and V 3 bases, and 8 bases lay outside the gene matches. The length of the CDR3 is 16 residues. The chain recombines TRBV27 with TRBJ2-1; 12 bases are a match to TRBD2. This clonotype originated in a human donor in good health. The source material was T cells isolated from PBMCs. The CDR3 region is CASSFGLAGGRDEQFF. Written as DNA, the CDR3 is TGTGCCAGCAGTTTCGGGCTAGCGGGAGGGAGAGATGAGCAGTTCTTC.